The rows below give T cell receptor beta chains drawn from one sample of a study of shared clonotypes between healthy human individuals. Clones were read by immunoSEQ multiplex PCR, and TCRdb kept only the in-frame ones, dropping some. Among 2 million to 2.5 million clones, 90% to 96% were seen once, and the ten largest hold 0.1% to 0.15%. Sequencing was carried out using naive CD4+ T cells sorted from blood. The source of these receptors is a man in his late teens or twenties in good health. CDR3s leave out the opening cysteine and the closing phenylalanine or tryptophan.

J: TRBJ2-2
V: TRBV7-3
CDR3: ASSRQKNTGELF

J: TRBJ2-3
V: TRBV5-4
CDR3: ASSFGTSTDTQY

J: TRBJ1-2
V: TRBV5-6
CDR3: ASSLGPQGAVNYGYT

J: TRBJ2-4
V: TRBV2
CDR3: ASRTHAWDGKNIQY

J: TRBJ2-3
V: TRBV10-3
CDR3: AITGGVGDTQY

J: TRBJ1-2
V: TRBV4-1
CDR3: ASSQIGNYGYT

J: TRBJ2-2
V: TRBV10-3
CDR3: AISAGQTNTGELF

J: TRBJ2-5
V: TRBV2
CDR3: CTSGGARKTQY

J: TRBJ2-6
V: TRBV6-5
CDR3: ASTLLSGANVLT

J: TRBJ2-7
V: TRBV27
CDR3: ASSYRDSGYEQY

J: TRBJ2-7
V: TRBV7-6
CDR3: ASSLVGGGFYEQY